The next 5 T cell receptor beta chains were all read from a single sample in a study of response to subunit inactivated influenza vaccine. TCRdb re-derived calls from the RT-PCR reads in MiXCR, one entry per CDR3 protein. Among 500,000 to 700,000 distinct CDR3 sequences listed, under 30% were seen once. These sequences were also reported in another study, on T cells expressing NK-cell markers. Per that paper: The authors made TCR beta cDNA libraries by 5'RACE template switching. This switching added a universal primer site and UMIs.

The sample consisted of CD4+ T cells sorted from PBMCs, taken about 11 days after vaccination. Every receptor here comes from a man in his fifties or sixties who received an inactivated influenza vaccine.

This clonotype was counted only a few times. The chain has TRBV4-1 and TRBJ2-1, with 7 bases fitting TRBD2. Germline V gene data show CDR1 as MGHRA and CDR2 as YSYEKL. The CDR3 has 14 residues. With V trimmed by 2 bases and J by 5 bases, 3 bases remained unmatched. The DNA of the CDR3 is TGCGCCAGCAGCCAACAGCGGGGAGACAATGAGCAGTTCTTC. It encodes CASSQQRGDNEQFF.

The V and J genes are TRBV14 and TRBJ2-3, with TRBD1 matching over 7 bases. In germline, CDR1 is SGHDN, CDR2 FVKESK. Germline trimming cut 1 base from V and 10 bases from J; bases unmatched to any gene: 11. This CDR3 comprises 15 residues. CDR3 DNA: TGTGCCAGCAGCCAAGTTCAGGGGGTTAAACAAGCGCAGTATTTT. Its protein product is CASSQVQGVKQAQYF.

The V gene is TRBV5-5, the J gene TRBJ2-2; TRBD2 matches at 11 bases. Germline-derived CDR1 and CDR2 are SGHKS and YYEKEE (reference sequence). CDR3 size: 16 residues. Unmatched junction bases numbered 1, after V lost 2 bases and J lost 1 base. DNA of the CDR3: TGTGCCAGCAGCTTACTAGCGGGAGAGAACACCGGGGAGCTGTTTTTT. Its protein is CASSLLAGENTGELFF.

The CDR3 protein is CSARVSGGRTDTQYF. In nucleotides, the CDR3 is TGCAGTGCTAGAGTTAGCGGGGGCCGCACAGATACGCAGTATTTT. The chain is built from TRBV20-1 and TRBJ2-3; 9 bases are a match to TRBD2. Germline V CDR1 and CDR2: DFQATT, SNEGSKA (reference sequence). CDR3 length: 15 amino acids. Trimming removed 1 base from V and 1 base from J; junction bases left unmatched: 3.

This clonotype has only a few counts. The chain combines TRBV10-3 with TRBJ2-3, with 9 nucleotides matching TRBD1. This CDR3 contains 19 residues. Germline V gene sequence: CDR1 ENHRY, CDR2 SYGVKD. The J segment lost 0 bases and the V segment lost 0 bases, leaving 10 bases of the junction unmatched. CDR3 coding DNA: TGTGCCATCAGTGAGTCGAAATACTGGGACAGGGCTAGCACAGATACGCAGTATTTT. Translated: CAISESKYWDRASTDTQYF.